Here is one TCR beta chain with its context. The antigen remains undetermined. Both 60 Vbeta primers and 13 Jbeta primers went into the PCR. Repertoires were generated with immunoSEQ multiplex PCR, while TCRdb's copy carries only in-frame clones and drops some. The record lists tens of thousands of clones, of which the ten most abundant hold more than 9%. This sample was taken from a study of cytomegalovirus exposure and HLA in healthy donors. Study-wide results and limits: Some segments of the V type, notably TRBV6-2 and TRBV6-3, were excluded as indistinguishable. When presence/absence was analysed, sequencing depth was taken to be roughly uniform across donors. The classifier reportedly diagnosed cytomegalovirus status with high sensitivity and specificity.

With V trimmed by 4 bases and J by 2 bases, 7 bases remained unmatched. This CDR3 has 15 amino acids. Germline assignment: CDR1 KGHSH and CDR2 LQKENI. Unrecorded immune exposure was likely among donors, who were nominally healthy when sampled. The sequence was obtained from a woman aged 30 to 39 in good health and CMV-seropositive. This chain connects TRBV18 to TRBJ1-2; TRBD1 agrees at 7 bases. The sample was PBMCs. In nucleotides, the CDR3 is TGTGCCAGCTCACACTCGACAGGGACAAACTATGGCTACACCTTC. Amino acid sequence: CASSHSTGTNYGYTF.